Below, 7 T cell receptor beta chains from the same sample are listed, as sequenced in a study of blood T cells in healthy people across ages (dated by TCRdb to 2013 to 2016). Libraries were built with 5' RACE. The sequencer listed for this sample is Illumina HiSeq 2500. The second PCR ran for about 6 to 12 cycles and used a J-beta primer mix along with a sample-barcoded 5' primer. Through fastp at Q25 and MiXCR, TCRdb rebuilt clones from the public reads, retaining in-frame beta chains. CDR3 protein sequences are deduplicated, and each keeps its most common genes and DNA. The sample table records 850,000 or so distinct CDR3 sequences; 25% to 30% of these occur just once. 17% of the sample lies in the top ten. Sample: blood. All receptors come from a woman of 80 years or more in good health.

This sequence joins TRBV5-5 and TRBJ2-5, with a weak D call TRBD2 (7 bases). CDR1 is SGHKS and CDR2 is YYEKEE in the germline V gene (reference sequence). Trimming pared 3 bases from V and 11 bases from J, leaving 20 bases between. The CDR3 length is 14 residues. The CDR3 loop is CASSWGGTLNEQYF. The CDR3 DNA reads TGTGCCAGCAGCTGGGGAGGGACACTCAATGAGCAGTACTTC.

The CDR3 region has the DNA TGTGCCAGCAGCCAAGACGGTCCCGGGAGTACTTTGAGCTCTGGAAACACCATATATTTT. Amino acid sequence: CASSQDGPGSTLSSGNTIYF. The J gene is TRBJ1-3, the V gene TRBV3-1; D gene uncertain. The CDR3 length is 20 residues. CDR1 and CDR2 (germline): LGHDT, YNNKEL (reference sequence). V lost 0 bases and J 0 bases, leaving 21 bases between the germline ends.

This clonotype came up a few times. This may come from a read error, since a much larger clone is one base off. This chain uses TRBV11-2 with TRBJ2-7; 8 bases map to TRBD2. Germline V CDR1 and CDR2: SGHAT, FQNNGV. CDR3 size: 15 residues. The junction had 13 bases not matched to a gene; V was cut back by 5 bases and J by 7 bases. The CDR3 nucleotides read TGTGCCAGCAGCGCTAGCGGGCCTACTGCGAATGAGCAGTACTTC. It is translated as CASSASGPTANEQYF.

J is TRBJ1-4 and V is TRBV20-1, with 8 positions matching TRBD1. The junction had 6 bases not matched to a gene; V was cut back by 2 bases and J by 7 bases. The germline V gene encodes CDR1 DFQATT and CDR2 SNEGSKA (reference sequence). The CDR3 is made up of 14 amino acids. CDR3 loop: CSARRTGRGEKLFF. The CDR3 nucleotides read TGCAGTGCTAGAAGGACAGGGCGGGGTGAAAAACTGTTTTTT.

A word on this clonotype: A much larger clone differs by one base, so this may be a read error. V is TRBV7-9 and J is TRBJ2-1; the D is unclear. Germline CDR1 reads SEHNR; CDR2 reads FQNEAQ (reference sequence). The CDR3 has 11 amino acids. CDR3 DNA: TGTGCTGGAAGCTCCTACAATGAGCGGTTCTTC. Its translation is CAGSSYNERFF.

This clonotype has at least ten counts. The chain couples TRBV7-2 to TRBJ1-2; possibly TRBD1 for D (6 bases). V was clipped by 5 bases and J by 4 bases, with 11 bases between them. Germline V gene sequence: CDR1 SGHTA, CDR2 FQGNSA. The CDR3 runs to 13 residues. For the CDR3, the DNA is TGTGCCAGCAGCGCCGGACAGTCCTATGGCTACACCTTC. This translates into CASSAGQSYGYTF.

This clonotype was recorded at least ten times. This chain links TRBV6-6 with TRBJ2-7; 8 positions match TRBD1. V lost 6 bases to trimming and J lost 3 bases; unmatched junction nucleotides: 4. Germline V gene sequence: CDR1 MNHNY, CDR2 SVGAGI (reference sequence). The CDR3 runs to 13 residues. CDR3 nucleotide sequence: TGTGCCAGCAGCAAAGGACAGGGCTACGAGCAGTACTTC. Residues: CASSKGQGYEQYF.